This T cell receptor beta chain emerged from a study of cytomegalovirus exposure and HLA in healthy donors. In regard to this clone: The antigen is unknown.

Clones were sequenced by immunoSEQ multiplex PCR, and TCRdb holds only the in-frame ones, with some missing. The sample holds 80,000 to 95,000 clones; approximately 93% are singletons and the top ten take approximately 1%. Study outcomes and limitations: The finding came from a later analysis; first-cohort TCR clusters tended to co-occur in the roughly 110 validation repertoires.

CDR1 and CDR2 from the germline V gene are SGHAT and FQNNGV. The ends lost 3 bases at V and 7 bases at J; junction bases unmatched: 9. CDR3 length: 15 amino acids. Sequenced: PBMCs. The chain links TRBV11-2 to TRBJ2-5; 9 bases fit TRBD2. This receptor was identified in a woman aged 25 to 45 in good health and CMV-seropositive. The CDR3 loop reads CASSFLAGISGTQYF. The CDR3 DNA reads as TGTGCCAGCAGCTTCCTAGCGGGAATATCGGGGACCCAGTACTTC.